This T cell receptor (beta chain) was sequenced in a study of cytomegalovirus exposure and HLA in healthy donors. The CDR3 has 15 amino acids. The germline V gene encodes CDR1 LNHDA and CDR2 SQIVND (reference sequence). The V segment lost 9 bases and the J segment 6 bases; nucleotides outside the gene matches: 15. The PCR made use of 60 Vbeta and 13 Jbeta primers. Assay used: immunoSEQ multiplex PCR; TCRdb lists only in-frame clones, some missing. The sample shows about 130,000 clones, 75% to 90% of them seen only once. In the case of this clone: The antigen remains unidentified.

Notes on the study in general: A later analysis showed HLA-associated TCR beta chains outstripping equally common others in clonal expansion. A few V segments could not be told apart, such as TRBV6-2 and TRBV6-3, and were left out. It was reportedly the case that the classifier diagnosed cytomegalovirus status with high specificity and sensitivity.

The source is a man under 40 in good health and CMV-seronegative. The sequencing sample was made of PBMCs. This chain connects TRBV19 to TRBJ2-7; 9 bases line up with TRBD2. Here the CDR3 reads CASRFSGRDLGEQYF. The CDR3, as DNA: TGTGCCAGCCGGTTTAGCGGGAGAGATCTGGGCGAGCAGTACTTC.